The 16 T cell receptor beta chains below all came from one sample that was sequenced in a study of circulating CD8 cells and anti-PD-1 response in melanoma. Using around 16 ng of total RNA, TCR libraries were made with the QIAseq Immune Repertoire TCR panel. One entry per CDR3 protein, called by TCRdb with MiXCR from the reads. The sample carries about 390 distinct CDR3 sequences, 10% to 15% recorded once. Live CD3+CD8+TCRalphabeta+ cells were sorted into four subsets by PD-1 and/or TIGIT. The sample here was CD8+ T cells from PBMCs, taken at baseline or after one month of anti-PD-1 therapy (not recorded which). These receptors all stem from a human donor with melanoma.

This clonotype is classed as medium-sized. The rearrangement joins TRBV4-2 to TRBJ1-2, with 11 bases fitting TRBD1. Trimming at V came to 4 bases and at J to 8 bases, leaving 9 bases not matched to a gene. The CDR3 is 15 amino acids. The germline V gene has CDR1 LGHNA and CDR2 YNFKEQ. CDR3 DNA: TGTGCCAGCAGCCCCACCGGACAGGGGGCGGTGGGCTACACCTTC. As protein: CASSPTGQGAVGYTF.

Relative to its sample, this clonotype is medium-sized (0.01 to 0.1%). This chain uses TRBV14 with TRBJ2-7; D gene unclear. The CDR3 sequence is 16 residues long. Germline V lookup: CDR1 SGHDN, CDR2 FVKESK. Trimming stripped 4 bases from V and 2 bases from J, with 18 bases between. The CDR3 bases are TGTGCCAGCAGCCTGCTGGATAAGAAAATAGCCTACGAGCAGTACTTC. This encodes CASSLLDKKIAYEQYF.

By share, this clonotype ranks as medium-sized (0.01 to 0.1%). The junction departs from germline at one end; a sequencing error may be responsible. The chain carries TRBV7-2 and TRBJ1-1, with D uncertain. CDR1 is SGHTA and CDR2 is FQGNSA in the germline V gene. The CDR3 loop spans 15 amino acids. The CDR3 reads CASSPNLGKNTEASF. The CDR3 DNA reads TGTGCCAGCAGCCCCAACTTAGGGAAGAACACTGAAGCTTCCTTT. Supplemented by reference TRBV7-2 and TRBJ1-1, the full variable domain reads GAGVSQSPSNKVTEKGKDVELRCDPISGHTALYWYRQSLGQGLEFLIYFQGNSAPDKSGLPSDRFSAERTGGSVSTLTIQRTQQEDSAVYLCASSPNLGKNTEASFGQGTRLTVV.

This clonotype is deemed large (0.1 to 1%). DNA of the CDR3: TGTGCCAGCAGTTTATTCGACAGTTTCGAGCAGTACTTC. Amino acid sequence: CASSLFDSFEQYF. The gene calls are TRBV27 and TRBJ2-7, with a tentative D call TRBD1 (5 bases). This CDR3 comprises 13 residues. CDR1 and CDR2 from the germline V gene are MNHEY and SMNVEV (reference sequence). Trimming cost V 1 base and J 6 bases, with 10 bases left between them.

This clonotype is labeled as medium-sized. V and J are TRBV30 and TRBJ1-5, with D possibly TRBD1 on 5 matching bases. The CDR3 runs to 13 residues. Between the trimmed V and J ends, which lost 0 bases and 2 bases, there was a span of 5 bases. CDR1 and CDR2 (germline): GTSNPN, SVGIG (reference sequence). CDR3: CAWSVQGNQPQHF. CDR3 DNA: TGTGCCTGGAGTGTACAGGGCAATCAGCCCCAGCATTTT.

By its share, this clonotype is medium-sized. The rearrangement joins TRBV6-2 or TRBV6-3 to TRBJ2-5, with D perhaps matching TRBD1 or TRBD2 (6 bases each). The CDR3 has 17 amino acids. The V gene's germline CDR1 is MNHEY and CDR2 SVGEGT. V dropped 0 bases and J dropped 1 base, with 15 bases sitting between them. The CDR3 coding sequence is TGTGCCAGCAGTTACTCGATATTACAGGGAGGCCAAGAGACCCAGTACTTC. Translated: CASSYSILQGGQETQYF.

This clonotype is deemed medium-sized (0.01 to 0.1%). The chain combines TRBV29-1 with TRBJ2-7; no definite D call. In germline, CDR1 is SQVTM, CDR2 ANQGSEA. The CDR3 totals 14 residues. Deletions cut 6 bases from V and 1 base from J, with 16 bases between. The DNA of the CDR3 is TGCAGCGTGGTAGACGGGTTGGTATCCTACGAGCAGTACTTC. It is translated as CSVVDGLVSYEQYF.

The chain has TRBV19 and TRBJ2-5; tentatively, D is TRBD2 (5 bases). The CDR3 contains 14 residues. Per germline, CDR1 LNHDA and CDR2 SQIVND (reference sequence). Trimming left V 3 bases short and J 3 bases short, with 11 bases between. This CDR3 is CASSIETTEETQYF. The CDR3 DNA is TGTGCCAGTAGTATTGAGACTACCGAAGAGACCCAGTACTTC.

On this clonotype itself: This probably arose from a read error, given a far larger clone one base away. The genes are TRBV2 and TRBJ2-3, with D unclear. CDR3 length equals 12 residues. V lost 6 bases and J 11 bases, leaving 15 bases between the germline ends. Germline-derived CDR1 and CDR2 are SNHLY and FYNNEI. The CDR3 region has the DNA TGTGCCAGCAGCTTAGACTTGGGTATGCAGTATTTT. Translating it yields CASSLDLGMQYF.

This clonotype is large (0.1 to 1%) in the sample. The chain joins TRBV7-2 to TRBJ1-1; D may be TRBD1 (5 bases). V lost 5 bases, J lost 0 bases, and 22 bases lay in between. The CDR3 is 18 residues long. CDR1 and CDR2 from the germline V gene are SGHTA and FQGNSA. CDR3 in amino acids: CASSQSGPGRFMNTEAFF. The CDR3 nucleotides are TGTGCCAGCAGCCAAAGCGGCCCAGGGCGTTTTATGAACACTGAAGCTTTCTTT. Combining the CDR3 with reference TRBV7-2 and TRBJ1-1 gives the whole variable domain GAGVSQSPSNKVTEKGKDVELRCDPISGHTALYWYRQSLGQGLEFLIYFQGNSAPDKSGLPSDRFSAERTGGSVSTLTIQRTQQEDSAVYLCASSQSGPGRFMNTEAFFGQGTRLTVV.

The chain couples TRBV12-3 or TRBV12-4 to TRBJ2-3; unclear D gene. The CDR3 runs to 12 residues. V lost 3 bases and J 15 bases, leaving 16 bases between the germline ends. CDR3 nucleotide sequence: TGTGCCAGCAGTTTGGGCCCAGATATGCAATATTTT. Translating it yields CASSLGPDMQYF.

Relative to its sample, this clonotype is medium-sized (0.01 to 0.1%). The chain has TRBV29-1 and TRBJ1-5, with D possibly being TRBD1 (5 bases). Germline values: CDR1 SQVTM, CDR2 ANQGSEA. V was pared by 3 bases and J by 3 bases, with 9 bases between. The CDR3 totals 13 residues. As DNA, the CDR3 is TGCAGCGTTGATGAGGGGACCAATCAGCCCCAGCATTTT. Amino acid sequence: CSVDEGTNQPQHF.

This clonotype is labeled as medium-sized. The chain employs TRBV3-1 and TRBJ2-3; D gene uncertain. The CDR3 has 12 amino acids. Germline V CDR1 and CDR2: LGHDT, YNNKEL (reference sequence). V lost 4 bases and J 6 bases, leaving 8 bases between the germline ends. For the CDR3, the DNA is TGTGCCAGCAGCCCCCGTCGGGATACGCAGTATTTT. Its protein is CASSPRRDTQYF.

This clonotype is categorized as medium-sized. V is TRBV12-3 or TRBV12-4 and J is TRBJ1-2, with D unclear. V gave up 1 base and J gave up 6 bases, with 9 bases separating them. There are 13 residues in the CDR3. DNA for the CDR3: TGTGCCAGCAGTTTAGAGCCAAGGGATGGCTACACCTTC. Amino acids: CASSLEPRDGYTF.

Relative to its sample, this clonotype is medium-sized. In DNA form, the CDR3 reads TGTGCCAGCAGATTGATGGGGAGCACAGATACGCAGTATTTT. Residues: CASRLMGSTDTQYF. This chain uses TRBV28 with TRBJ2-3; D is unresolved. Trimming took off 6 bases at V and 0 bases at J, with 10 bases between the two ends. The V gene's germline CDR1 is MDHEN and CDR2 SYDVKM. The CDR3 contains 14 residues.

In DNA, the CDR3 is TGTGCCAGCAGCTTACCCGGGACAGGGAGGTCAGATACGCAGTATTTT. Translated: CASSLPGTGRSDTQYF. This chain connects TRBV5-4 to TRBJ2-3, with TRBD1 identical over 9 bases. CDR3 length equals 16 residues. Germline V CDR1 and CDR2: SGHNT, YYREEE (reference sequence). The V and J ends lost 2 bases and 4 bases, in that order; junction bases with no gene match: 8.